The TCR beta chain described here comes from a study of PD-L1 blockade in urothelial cancer. Overall study context: Each patient had 0 to 3 earlier chemotherapy regimens.

The method was immunoSEQ multiplex PCR; TCRdb's version includes in-frame clones alone and lacks a portion of them. Of 35,000 to 50,000 clones listed, over 65% are singletons. V lost 0 bases, J lost 1 base, and 9 bases lay in between. The CDR3 is made up of 15 amino acids. The germline CDR1 and CDR2 sequences are LNHNV and YYDKDF (reference sequence). Sampling of each patient yielded between 1 and 8 specimens, collected pretreatment and on-treatment. The sample here was PBMCs, taken around atezolizumab (anti-PD-L1) treatment. The clonotype comes from an older man with urothelial cancer. The V gene is TRBV15, the J gene TRBJ2-5, with D unclear. The CDR3 is CATSRDGRIQETQYF. The CDR3 region has the DNA TGTGCCACCAGCAGAGATGGGCGAATCCAAGAGACCCAGTACTTC.